This is a list of T cell receptor beta chains from one sample in a study of T cell responses to AZD1222 COVID-19 vaccine. Data came from immunoSEQ multiplex PCR; TCRdb stores just in-frame clones and leaves some out. The sample shows roughly 90,000 clones, roughly nine tenths of them seen only once. Sequencing used peripheral blood, obtained 28 days after the second AZD1222 dose. Source of these receptors: an adult who received the AZD1222 COVID-19 vaccine. Both conserved end residues are part of each CDR3. The D gene is left open where the match is weak. Only part of the rows carry a size: once, few, many, or a class if the clone is expanded.

j_gene: TRBJ1-6
abundance: .
d_gene: .
v_gene: TRBV6-2/TRBV6-3
CDR3nt: TGTGCCAGCAGTTACCCGGCCCCCGGTGATTCACCCCTCCACTTT
CDR3aa: CASSYPAPGDSPLHF

j_gene: TRBJ2-5
abundance: .
d_gene: TRBD2
v_gene: TRBV4-3
CDR3nt: TGCGCCAGCAGCCAAGAGACTAGCGGTACCGGAGGGGAGACCCAGTACTTC
CDR3aa: CASSQETSGTGGETQYF

j_gene: TRBJ2-1
abundance: once
d_gene: .
v_gene: TRBV30
CDR3nt: TGTGCCTGGACGGGCGGCGGTGAGCAGTTCTTC
CDR3aa: CAWTGGGEQFF

j_gene: TRBJ2-3
abundance: .
d_gene: .
v_gene: TRBV2
CDR3nt: TGTGCCAGCAGTGCATACGGGGGAGATACGCAGTATTTT
CDR3aa: CASSAYGGDTQYF

j_gene: TRBJ1-2
abundance: .
d_gene: .
v_gene: TRBV7-9
CDR3nt: TGTGCCAGCAGCCGGGGGGGACCTCCTCTCAATGGCTACACCTTC
CDR3aa: CASSRGGPPLNGYTF

j_gene: TRBJ1-1
abundance: .
d_gene: .
v_gene: TRBV10-3
CDR3nt: TGTGCCATCAGTGAGTCGTCAAACACTGAAGCTTTCTTT
CDR3aa: CAISESSNTEAFF

j_gene: TRBJ2-2
abundance: .
d_gene: TRBD1
v_gene: TRBV27
CDR3nt: TGTGCCAGCAGTCCGGGGACAGGGGCCACCGGGGAGCTGTTTTTT
CDR3aa: CASSPGTGATGELFF

j_gene: TRBJ2-1
abundance: few
d_gene: TRBD1
v_gene: TRBV3-1/TRBV3-2
CDR3nt: TGTGCCAGCAGCCAAGCCGACTCAGGGGGCAATGAGCAGTTCTTC
CDR3aa: CASSQADSGGNEQFF

j_gene: TRBJ2-4
abundance: .
d_gene: .
v_gene: TRBV30
CDR3nt: TGTGCCTGGAGTGTACAGGGCATTCAGTACTTC
CDR3aa: CAWSVQGIQYF

j_gene: TRBJ1-1
abundance: .
d_gene: TRBD1
v_gene: TRBV2
CDR3nt: TGTGCCAGCAGTACTACAGGGACAGGGAACACTGAAGCTTTCTTT
CDR3aa: CASSTTGTGNTEAFF

j_gene: TRBJ1-2
abundance: .
d_gene: TRBD1
v_gene: TRBV19
CDR3nt: TGTGCCAGTAGAAACAGGGGCTTATCCTATGGCTACACCTTC
CDR3aa: CASRNRGLSYGYTF

j_gene: TRBJ1-2
abundance: .
d_gene: TRBD1
v_gene: TRBV5-1
CDR3nt: TGCGCCAGCAGCCTCCGACAGGGAAGCTATGGCTACACCTTC
CDR3aa: CASSLRQGSYGYTF

j_gene: TRBJ2-2
abundance: .
d_gene: .
v_gene: TRBV7-2
CDR3nt: TGTGCCAGCAGCTTAGACGTAGGGATAGGGGGGGATAACACCGGGGAGCTGTTTTTT
CDR3aa: CASSLDVGIGGDNTGELFF

j_gene: TRBJ1-4
abundance: .
d_gene: .
v_gene: TRBV7-9
CDR3nt: TGTGCCAGCAGCTCCAACCAGGGACATTCTAATGAAAAACTGTTTTTT
CDR3aa: CASSSNQGHSNEKLFF

j_gene: TRBJ1-6
abundance: .
d_gene: .
v_gene: TRBV30
CDR3nt: TGTGCCTGGAGCGTGGACTCCTATAATTCACCCCTCCACTTT
CDR3aa: CAWSVDSYNSPLHF

j_gene: TRBJ2-3
abundance: .
d_gene: TRBD2
v_gene: TRBV5-1
CDR3nt: TGCGCCAGCAGCCCCCTGACTAGCGGGGGGCCAGATACGCAGTATTTT
CDR3aa: CASSPLTSGGPDTQYF

j_gene: TRBJ2-7
abundance: .
d_gene: .
v_gene: TRBV28
CDR3nt: TGTGCCAGCAGTCGCCGACAGTACGAGCAGTACTTC
CDR3aa: CASSRRQYEQYF

j_gene: TRBJ1-6
abundance: .
d_gene: TRBD1
v_gene: TRBV7-9
CDR3nt: TGTGCCAGCAGCCCCCAATCCGGGACAGGGAGTTCACCCCTCCACTTT
CDR3aa: CASSPQSGTGSSPLHF

j_gene: TRBJ1-6
abundance: .
d_gene: .
v_gene: TRBV6-1
CDR3nt: TGTGCCAGCAGTGAGGGGATAAAGACACCCCTCCACTTT
CDR3aa: CASSEGIKTPLHF

j_gene: TRBJ1-1
abundance: .
d_gene: .
v_gene: TRBV27
CDR3nt: TGTGCCAGCAGTACTACCGGGACACTGTTACTTGAAGCTTTCTTT
CDR3aa: CASSTTGTLLLEAFF

j_gene: TRBJ1-2
abundance: few
d_gene: .
v_gene: TRBV4-3
CDR3nt: TGCGCCAGCAGCCAAGATCTCGGTGAGATACTGAACTATGGCTACACCTTC
CDR3aa: CASSQDLGEILNYGYTF

j_gene: TRBJ1-4
abundance: once
d_gene: .
v_gene: TRBV6-1
CDR3nt: TGTGCCAGCAGTGGGCTCTTGGGGGCAACTAATGAAAAACTGTTTTTT
CDR3aa: CASSGLLGATNEKLFF

j_gene: TRBJ1-1
abundance: .
d_gene: .
v_gene: TRBV11-2
CDR3nt: TGTGCCAGCAGCCGTGCTTCGGGACAGAACACTGAAGCTTTCTTT
CDR3aa: CASSRASGQNTEAFF

j_gene: TRBJ1-3
abundance: .
d_gene: .
v_gene: TRBV15
CDR3nt: TGTGCCACCAGCAGAGACCCTCGGGCAGGGCCAGGAAACACCATATATTTT
CDR3aa: CATSRDPRAGPGNTIYF

j_gene: TRBJ2-7
abundance: .
d_gene: .
v_gene: TRBV18
CDR3nt: TGTGCCAGCTCACCACCGGTGACAGCCACCCTGCTCGAGCAGTACTTC
CDR3aa: CASSPPVTATLLEQYF

j_gene: TRBJ1-3
abundance: .
d_gene: .
v_gene: TRBV10-3
CDR3nt: TGTGCCATCAGTACCCGGAACCAGGCTGGAAACACCATATATTTT
CDR3aa: CAISTRNQAGNTIYF

j_gene: TRBJ2-7
abundance: .
d_gene: TRBD1
v_gene: TRBV6-5
CDR3nt: TGTGCCAGCCGCCTCGGGTCAGGGGGCTCCTACGAGCAGTACTTC
CDR3aa: CASRLGSGGSYEQYF

j_gene: TRBJ1-2
abundance: .
d_gene: .
v_gene: TRBV2
CDR3nt: TGTGCCAGCAGTGAAGAGGCTGGGTTACAAGGCTACACCTTC
CDR3aa: CASSEEAGLQGYTF

j_gene: TRBJ1-6
abundance: .
d_gene: .
v_gene: TRBV28
CDR3nt: TGTGCCAGCAGTTTAGGGGCAGAGAATTCACCCCTCCACTTT
CDR3aa: CASSLGAENSPLHF

j_gene: TRBJ2-1
abundance: .
d_gene: .
v_gene: TRBV5-4
CDR3nt: TGTGCCAGCCGCAGTGGGGGCCGGGGATACAATGAGCAGTTCTTC
CDR3aa: CASRSGGRGYNEQFF

j_gene: TRBJ2-1
abundance: .
d_gene: .
v_gene: TRBV29-1
CDR3nt: TGCAGCGTTGGTCGTGGGGGAGGCGATGAGCAGTTCTTC
CDR3aa: CSVGRGGGDEQFF

j_gene: TRBJ1-2
abundance: .
d_gene: .
v_gene: TRBV10-3
CDR3nt: TGTGCCATCAGTGAGATTTGGGCCGGGGGTAACTATGGCTACACCTTC
CDR3aa: CAISEIWAGGNYGYTF

j_gene: TRBJ2-5
abundance: .
d_gene: .
v_gene: TRBV7-8
CDR3nt: TGTGCCAGCAGCTTAATGGGGGGAGGTAAAGAGACCCAGTACTTC
CDR3aa: CASSLMGGGKETQYF

j_gene: TRBJ2-5
abundance: .
d_gene: .
v_gene: TRBV23-1
CDR3nt: TGCGCCAGCAGTCAATCGTACCTAATAGGGGAGACCCAGTACTTC
CDR3aa: CASSQSYLIGETQYF

j_gene: TRBJ2-7
abundance: .
d_gene: TRBD1
v_gene: TRBV5-4
CDR3nt: TGTGCCAGCAGCGCGGGGACAGGTAGGTACGAGCAGTACTTC
CDR3aa: CASSAGTGRYEQYF

j_gene: TRBJ2-1
abundance: .
d_gene: .
v_gene: TRBV6-2/TRBV6-3
CDR3nt: TGTGCCAGCAGCCCCAGGGAAGGGGGCAATGAGCAGTTCTTC
CDR3aa: CASSPREGGNEQFF

j_gene: TRBJ1-2
abundance: .
d_gene: TRBD1
v_gene: TRBV7-8
CDR3nt: TGTGCCAGCAGCTCGACGACAGGGGTTTATGGCTACACCTTC
CDR3aa: CASSSTTGVYGYTF

j_gene: TRBJ2-5
abundance: .
d_gene: TRBD2
v_gene: TRBV5-1
CDR3nt: TGCGCCAGCAGCTTGGGAGTCGCGGGGGGCGGGGAGACCCAGTACTTC
CDR3aa: CASSLGVAGGGETQYF

j_gene: TRBJ1-2
abundance: .
d_gene: .
v_gene: TRBV7-9
CDR3nt: TGTGCCAGCAGCTTAGCTTTGCGGACAACGGGCGGCTACACCTTC
CDR3aa: CASSLALRTTGGYTF

j_gene: TRBJ1-2
abundance: .
d_gene: .
v_gene: TRBV13
CDR3nt: TGTGCCAGCAGCGGCGGGGACCTCACTAACTATGGCTACACCTTC
CDR3aa: CASSGGDLTNYGYTF

j_gene: TRBJ2-4
abundance: .
d_gene: TRBD2
v_gene: TRBV3-1/TRBV3-2
CDR3nt: TGTGCCAGCAGCCAAGATCTGGTAGCGGGGGACATTCAGTACTTC
CDR3aa: CASSQDLVAGDIQYF

j_gene: TRBJ2-1
abundance: .
d_gene: TRBD2
v_gene: TRBV5-1
CDR3nt: TGCGCCAGCACCGACAACTCGGGGAGGGCTAGCGGGGGGTTGGATGAGCAGTTCTTC
CDR3aa: CASTDNSGRASGGLDEQFF

j_gene: TRBJ1-1
abundance: .
d_gene: .
v_gene: TRBV7-9
CDR3nt: TGTGCCAGCAGCTTAGTTCAGACCGAGAACACTGAAGCTTTCTTT
CDR3aa: CASSLVQTENTEAFF

j_gene: TRBJ1-2
abundance: .
d_gene: TRBD1
v_gene: TRBV7-9
CDR3nt: TGTGCCAGCACTAAAATGCGGACAGGGGACGATGGCTACACCTTC
CDR3aa: CASTKMRTGDDGYTF

j_gene: TRBJ2-1
abundance: .
d_gene: .
v_gene: TRBV7-9
CDR3nt: TGTGCCAGCAGCTTGATTAGGGGCAAGGGGGGAATTGAGCAGTTCTTC
CDR3aa: CASSLIRGKGGIEQFF

j_gene: TRBJ1-2
abundance: .
d_gene: TRBD1
v_gene: TRBV29-1
CDR3nt: TGCAGCGCCGGAGGACAGGACTATGGCTACACCTTC
CDR3aa: CSAGGQDYGYTF